Included here is one T cell receptor (beta chain) sequence, with context. Its target is unknown. Among the approximately 110 subjects of the validation cohort, separate from the approximately 700-subject first cohort, were the donors. CDR3 length: 16 amino acids. The germline gives CDR1 MGHRA, CDR2 YSYEKL. The ends were cut back, 1 base at V and 3 bases at J, with 14 bases in the middle. This sample was taken from a study of cytomegalovirus exposure and HLA in healthy donors. Clones were read by immunoSEQ multiplex PCR, and TCRdb kept only the in-frame ones, dropping some. This sample has some 110,000 clones; approximately 91% occur once, and the top ten carry approximately 4.5%. Study-level results: Testing in vitro showed three CMV-associated chains specific for CMV antigens. The listing of 150 to 200 TCR beta chains classed them as cytomegalovirus-associated.

The receptor was isolated from a man between 18 and 35 years old in good health and CMV-seropositive. The sequenced sample consisted of PBMCs. The chain recombines TRBV4-1 with TRBJ2-3, with a weak D call TRBD1 (6 bases). In nucleotides, the CDR3 is TGCGCCAGCAGCCAAGCGAGGACAGTGGTTACAGATACGCAGTATTTT. It translates to CASSQARTVVTDTQYF.